This T cell receptor beta chain was sequenced in a study of monozygotic twins with inflammatory bowel disease. Whole-study results and caveats: Differing T cell subtypes remained indistinguishable. Lower sharing of clonotypes with other individuals was seen in IBD patients than in healthy twins. This was most marked in patients showing signs of disease activity.

Germline-derived CDR1 and CDR2 are SGHAT and FQNNGV. This CDR3 spans 14 amino acids. For every sample, eight separate reactions were used to make cDNA. UMIs that had a 6-nucleotide sample barcode were put in using template switching. TCRdb derives one entry per CDR3 protein from the 5' RACE reads, leaving out DNA. This sample's clone table lists fewer than 550,000 distinct CDR3 sequences. A word on this clonotype: The antigen remains undetermined.

This TCR was recovered from a human donor with ulcerative colitis or Crohn's disease, or a healthy co-twin of an affected twin (not recorded which). Sequences were obtained from blood. The J gene is TRBJ1-1, the V gene TRBV11-2; TCRdb indicates TRBD1, and absent DNA this call remains unverified. CDR3: CASSLDRDRGEAFF.